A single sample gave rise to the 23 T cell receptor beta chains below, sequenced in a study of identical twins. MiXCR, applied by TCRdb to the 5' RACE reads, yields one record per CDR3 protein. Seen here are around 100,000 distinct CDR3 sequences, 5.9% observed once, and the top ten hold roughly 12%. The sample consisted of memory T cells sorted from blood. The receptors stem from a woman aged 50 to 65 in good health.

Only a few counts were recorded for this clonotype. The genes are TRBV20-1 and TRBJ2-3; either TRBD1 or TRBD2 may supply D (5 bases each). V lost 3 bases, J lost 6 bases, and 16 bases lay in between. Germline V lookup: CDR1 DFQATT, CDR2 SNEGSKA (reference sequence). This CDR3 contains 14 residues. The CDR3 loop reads CSARKGSSKDTQYF. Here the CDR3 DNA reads TGCAGTGCTAGGAAGGGGAGTTCTAAGGATACGCAGTATTTT.

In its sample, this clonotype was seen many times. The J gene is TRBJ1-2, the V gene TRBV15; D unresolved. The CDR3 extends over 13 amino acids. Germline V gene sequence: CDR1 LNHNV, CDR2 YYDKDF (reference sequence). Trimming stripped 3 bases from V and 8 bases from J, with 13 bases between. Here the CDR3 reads CATSREVGWGYTF. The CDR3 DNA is TGTGCCACCAGCAGGGAAGTGGGCTGGGGCTACACCTTC. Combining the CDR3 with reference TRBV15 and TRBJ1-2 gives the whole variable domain DAMVIQNPRYQVTQFGKPVTLSCSQTLNHNVMYWYQQKSSQAPKLLFHYYDKDFNNEADTPDNFQSRRPNTSFCFLDIRSPGLGDTAMYLCATSREVGWGYTFGSGTRLTVV.

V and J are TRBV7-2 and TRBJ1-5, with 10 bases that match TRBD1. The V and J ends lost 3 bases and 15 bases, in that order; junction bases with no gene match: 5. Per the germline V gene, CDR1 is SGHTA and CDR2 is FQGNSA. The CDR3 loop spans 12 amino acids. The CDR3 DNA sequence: TGTGCCAGCAGCTTGGACAGGGGGACTCCGCATTTT. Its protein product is CASSLDRGTPHF.

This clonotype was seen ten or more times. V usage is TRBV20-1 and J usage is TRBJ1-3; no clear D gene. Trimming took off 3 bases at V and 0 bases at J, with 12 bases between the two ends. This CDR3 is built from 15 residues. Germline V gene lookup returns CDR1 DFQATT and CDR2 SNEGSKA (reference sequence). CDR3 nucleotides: TGCAGTGCTAGTCCGACGGTCACCTCTGGAAACACCATATATTTT. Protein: CSASPTVTSGNTIYF.

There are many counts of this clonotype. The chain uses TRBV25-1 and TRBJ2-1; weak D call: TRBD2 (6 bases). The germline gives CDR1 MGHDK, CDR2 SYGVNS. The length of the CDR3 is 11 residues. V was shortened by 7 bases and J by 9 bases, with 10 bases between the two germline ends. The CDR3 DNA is TGTGCCAGCATTCGGGAGCGTGAGCAGTTCTTC. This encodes CASIREREQFF.

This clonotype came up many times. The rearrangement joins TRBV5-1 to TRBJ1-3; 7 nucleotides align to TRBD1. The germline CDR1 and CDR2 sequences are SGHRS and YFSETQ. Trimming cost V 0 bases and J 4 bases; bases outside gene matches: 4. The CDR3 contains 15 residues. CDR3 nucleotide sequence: TGCGCCAGCAGCTTGGCCCCGACAGGGGGAAACACCATATATTTT. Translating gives CASSLAPTGGNTIYF.

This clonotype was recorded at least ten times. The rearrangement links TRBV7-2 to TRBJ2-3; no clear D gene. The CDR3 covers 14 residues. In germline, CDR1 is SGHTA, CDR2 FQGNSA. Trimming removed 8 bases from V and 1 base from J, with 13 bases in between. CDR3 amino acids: CASVRSWGTDTQYF. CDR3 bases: TGTGCCAGCGTCAGGAGTTGGGGCACAGATACGCAGTATTTT.

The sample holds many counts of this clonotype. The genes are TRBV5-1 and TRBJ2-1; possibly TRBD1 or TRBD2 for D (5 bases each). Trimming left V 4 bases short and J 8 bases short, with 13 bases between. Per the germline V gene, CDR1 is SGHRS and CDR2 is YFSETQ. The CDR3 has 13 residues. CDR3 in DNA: TGCGCCAGCAGCAATGGGGGAATGGATGAGCAGTTCTTC. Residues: CASSNGGMDEQFF.

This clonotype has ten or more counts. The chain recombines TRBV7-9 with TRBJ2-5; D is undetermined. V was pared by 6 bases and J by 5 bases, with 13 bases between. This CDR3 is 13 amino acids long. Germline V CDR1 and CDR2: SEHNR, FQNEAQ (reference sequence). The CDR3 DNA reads TGTGCCAGCAGACAAAAGATGGGGGAGACCCAGTACTTC. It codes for CASRQKMGETQYF.

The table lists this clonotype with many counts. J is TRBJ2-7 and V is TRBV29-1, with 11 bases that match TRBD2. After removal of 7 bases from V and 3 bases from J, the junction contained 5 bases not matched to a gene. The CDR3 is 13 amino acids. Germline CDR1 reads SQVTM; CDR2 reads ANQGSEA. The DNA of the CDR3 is TGCAGCGGTCTAACTAGCGGGAGCTACGAGCAGTACTTC. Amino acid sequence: CSGLTSGSYEQYF.

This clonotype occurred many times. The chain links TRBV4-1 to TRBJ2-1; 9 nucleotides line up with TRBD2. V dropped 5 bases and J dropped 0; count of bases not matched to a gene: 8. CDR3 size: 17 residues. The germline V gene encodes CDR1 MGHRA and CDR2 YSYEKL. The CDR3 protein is CASSTGLAKSSYNEQFF. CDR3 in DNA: TGCGCCAGCAGCACCGGACTAGCGAAAAGCTCCTACAATGAGCAGTTCTTC.

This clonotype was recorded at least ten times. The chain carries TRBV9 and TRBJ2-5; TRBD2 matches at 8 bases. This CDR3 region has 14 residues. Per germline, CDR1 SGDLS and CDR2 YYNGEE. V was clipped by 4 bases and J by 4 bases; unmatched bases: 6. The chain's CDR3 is CASSPRGGRETQYF. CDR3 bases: TGTGCCAGCAGCCCACGGGGGGGACGAGAGACCCAGTACTTC.

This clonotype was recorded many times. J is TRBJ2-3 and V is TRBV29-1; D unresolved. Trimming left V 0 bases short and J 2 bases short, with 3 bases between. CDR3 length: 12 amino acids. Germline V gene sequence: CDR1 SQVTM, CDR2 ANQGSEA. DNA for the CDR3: TGCAGCGTTGAAGAAGTCACAGATACGCAGTATTTT. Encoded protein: CSVEEVTDTQYF.

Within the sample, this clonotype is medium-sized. CDR3 sequence (DNA): TGTGCCAGCAGTGACAGGGACACCGGGGAGCTGTTTTTT. This codes for CASSDRDTGELFF. This rearrangement joins TRBV6-4 to TRBJ2-2; D remains ambiguous. This CDR3 contains 13 residues. Germline CDR1 reads MRHNA; CDR2 reads SNTAGT. V lost 2 bases and J 3 bases, leaving 4 bases between the germline ends.

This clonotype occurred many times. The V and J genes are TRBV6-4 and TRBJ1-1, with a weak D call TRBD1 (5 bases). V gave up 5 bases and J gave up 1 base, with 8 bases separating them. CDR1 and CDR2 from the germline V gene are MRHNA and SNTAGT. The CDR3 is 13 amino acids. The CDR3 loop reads CASSPTANTEAFF. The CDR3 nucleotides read TGTGCCAGCAGTCCGACAGCGAACACTGAAGCTTTCTTT.

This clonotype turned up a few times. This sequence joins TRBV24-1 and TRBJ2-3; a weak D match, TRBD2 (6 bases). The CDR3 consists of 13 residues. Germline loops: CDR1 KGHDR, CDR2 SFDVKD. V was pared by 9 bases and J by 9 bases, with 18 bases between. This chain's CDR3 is CATADGGMGTQYF. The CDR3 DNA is TGTGCCACCGCAGACGGGGGAATGGGAACGCAGTATTTT.

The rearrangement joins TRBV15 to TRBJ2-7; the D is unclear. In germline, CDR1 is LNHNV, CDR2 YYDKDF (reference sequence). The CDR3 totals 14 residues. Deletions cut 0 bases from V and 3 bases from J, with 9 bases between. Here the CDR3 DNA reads TGTGCCACCAGCAGAGATCTTTACAGCTACGAGCAGTACGTC. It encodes CATSRDLYSYEQYV.

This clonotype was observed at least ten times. The CDR3 spells CASRTGQGLFQPQHF. The CDR3 DNA is TGTGCCAGTAGGACGGGACAGGGGCTATTTCAGCCCCAGCATTTT. The rearrangement joins TRBV19 to TRBJ1-5; the match to TRBD1 covers 10 bases. Unmatched junction bases numbered 8, after V lost 6 bases and J lost 6 bases. The CDR3 length is 15 residues. Germline CDR1 LNHDA, CDR2 SQIVND (reference sequence).

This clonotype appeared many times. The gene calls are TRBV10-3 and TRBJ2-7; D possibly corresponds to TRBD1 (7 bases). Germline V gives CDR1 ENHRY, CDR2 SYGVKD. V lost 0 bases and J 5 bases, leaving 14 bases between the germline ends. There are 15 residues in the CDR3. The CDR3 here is CAISESGGTEDEQYV. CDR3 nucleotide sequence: TGTGCCATCAGTGAGTCGGGCGGGACAGAAGACGAGCAGTACGTC.

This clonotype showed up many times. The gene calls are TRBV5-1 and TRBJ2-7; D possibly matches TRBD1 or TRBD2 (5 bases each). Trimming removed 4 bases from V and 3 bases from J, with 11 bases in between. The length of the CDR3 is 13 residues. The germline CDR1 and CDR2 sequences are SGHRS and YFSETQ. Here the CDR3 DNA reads TGCGCCAGCAGCCGGGACGGAGGCTACGAGCAGTACGTC. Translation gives CASSRDGGYEQYV.

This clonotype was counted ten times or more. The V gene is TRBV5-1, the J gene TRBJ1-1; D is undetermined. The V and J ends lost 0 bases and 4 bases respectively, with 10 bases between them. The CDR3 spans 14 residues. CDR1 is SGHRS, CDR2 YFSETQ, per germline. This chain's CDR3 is CASSLVPGTTEAFF. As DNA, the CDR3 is TGCGCCAGCAGCTTGGTTCCGGGTACCACTGAAGCTTTCTTT.

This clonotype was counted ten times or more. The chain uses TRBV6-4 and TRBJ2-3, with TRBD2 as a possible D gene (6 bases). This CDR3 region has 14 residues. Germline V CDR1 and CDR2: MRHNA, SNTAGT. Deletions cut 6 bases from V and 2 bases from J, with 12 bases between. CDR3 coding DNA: TGTGCCAGCAGCCCGGGACTTTCCACAGATACGCAGTATTTT. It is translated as CASSPGLSTDTQYF.

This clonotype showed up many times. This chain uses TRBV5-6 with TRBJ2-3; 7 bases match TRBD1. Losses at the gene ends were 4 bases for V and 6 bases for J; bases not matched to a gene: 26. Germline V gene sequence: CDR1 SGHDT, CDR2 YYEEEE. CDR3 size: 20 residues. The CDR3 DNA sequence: TGTGCCAGCAGCATATCAAGGGGGCCTGGGCGGCCCTCCAAAAAGGATACGCAGTATTTT. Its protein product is CASSISRGPGRPSKKDTQYF.